What follows describes a single T cell receptor (beta chain). The antigen remains undetermined. Repertoires were generated with immunoSEQ multiplex PCR, while TCRdb's copy carries only in-frame clones and drops some. The table records over 5,000 clones, about 67% of them present only once. These data come from a study of CD8 T cell repertoires and HIV-1 epitope variants. At the level of the study: Separate wells received one of Twenty-five Gag or Nef variant peptides. Tested: three Gag epitope families, Nef HW9 and YT9. Control wells had CMV/EBV/flu peptides, negative Ebola AY9, or no peptide.

Notes on the study in general: Nef KF9 drew roughly five clonotypes and HW9 one, without TAALDMSHF responses.

The germline CDR1 and CDR2 sequences are WNHNN and SYGVQD (reference sequence). The CDR3 sequence is 15 residues long. V gave up 6 bases and J gave up 2 bases; unmatched junction bases: 7. The sequence came from a male donor with HIV. The chain couples TRBV10-1 to TRBJ2-3; 8 nucleotides line up with TRBD2. Sample: cultured CD8+ T cells derived from PBMCs. The CDR3 protein is CASRDGLASTDTQYF. For the CDR3, the DNA is TGCGCCAGCAGAGACGGACTAGCCTCCACAGATACGCAGTATTTT.